This TCR beta chain was found in a study of breast tumors, draining lymph nodes, adjacent tissues. Regarding the study as a whole: Luminal-like breast cancer showed significantly greater tumor-nontumor repertoire similarity than basal-like breast cancer did. The data were judged consistent with most tumor T cells coming from lymph node and expanding in tumor.

From the multiplex PCR reads, TCRdb called clonotypes with MiXCR, one entry per CDR3 protein. The sample lists around 140,000 distinct CDR3 sequences, about 30% seen once, with approximately 2.2% in the top ten. Axillary draining lymph nodes of breast cancer patients supplied the node samples. This clonotype was observed at least ten times. Its antigen is currently unknown. Sequencing was performed on axillary lymph node tissue. The receptor's source is a female donor with breast cancer. Some clones in this sample may be carry-over from other donors' samples.

This chain's CDR3 is CASSVFPMERGVGGELFF. The CDR3 coding sequence is TGTGCCAGCAGCGTATTCCCTATGGAACGGGGGGTAGGCGGGGAGCTGTTTTTT. V and J are TRBV9 and TRBJ2-2; 7 positions agree with TRBD2. The ends lost 1 base at V and 7 bases at J; junction bases unmatched: 16. The CDR3 is 18 residues long. Germline V gives CDR1 SGDLS, CDR2 YYNGEE.